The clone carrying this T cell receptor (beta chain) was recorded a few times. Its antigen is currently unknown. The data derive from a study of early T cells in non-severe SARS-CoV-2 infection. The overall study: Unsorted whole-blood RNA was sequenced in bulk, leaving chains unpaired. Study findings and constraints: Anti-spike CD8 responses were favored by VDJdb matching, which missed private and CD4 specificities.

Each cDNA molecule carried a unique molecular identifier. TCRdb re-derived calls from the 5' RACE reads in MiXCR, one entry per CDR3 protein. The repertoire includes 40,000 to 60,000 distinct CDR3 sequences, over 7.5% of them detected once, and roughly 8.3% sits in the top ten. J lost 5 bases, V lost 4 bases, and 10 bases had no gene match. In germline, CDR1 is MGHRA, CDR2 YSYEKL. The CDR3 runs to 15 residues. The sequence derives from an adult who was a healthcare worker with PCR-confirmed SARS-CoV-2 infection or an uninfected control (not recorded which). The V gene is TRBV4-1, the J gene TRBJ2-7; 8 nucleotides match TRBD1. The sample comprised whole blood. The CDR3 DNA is TGCGCCAGCAGCCCTGCCAGGACAGGGATCAACGAGCAGTACTTC. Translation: CASSPARTGINEQYF.